Following are 27 T cell receptor beta chains from one sample sequenced in a study of CD8 T cells in acute hepatitis C reinfection listed by TCRdb under 2021. What this sample's time point label stands for: naive CD8 control sorted from an acute-time-point sample. Library method: the immunoSEQ multiplex PCR assay. What TCRdb holds here is the immuneACCESS table cut down to in-frame rearrangements. Part of the clones is not present; checked against another copy, under half of the missing clones reflect an unresolved V gene, and the others are unexplained. The sample profile shows 30,000 to 45,000 clones; approximately 83% of them were found once. Of the sample, 9.5% to 13% is held by the ten largest clones. The specimen sequenced was naive CD8+ T cells from PBMCs. Sample cell subset or site, as interpreted from the label and publication: sorted total naive CD45RO-negative CD8+ T cells. These receptors originate from a young woman who spontaneously cleared hepatitis C infection.

This chain uses TRBV27 with TRBJ2-7, with TRBD2 matching 7 bases. V lost 7 bases, J lost 4 bases, and 13 bases stayed unmatched. Germline V gene lookup returns CDR1 MNHEY and CDR2 SMNVEV (reference sequence). CDR3 size: 15 residues. The CDR3 loop reads CASTYSGEGLYEQYF. CDR3 in DNA: TGTGCCAGCACGTACAGCGGGGAGGGCCTATACGAGCAGTACTTC.

This clone was seen once. J is TRBJ2-2 and V is TRBV2; D is possibly TRBD1 (5 bases). V was clipped by 8 bases and J by 6 bases, with 16 bases between them. CDR3 length: 14 amino acids. Germline CDR1 and CDR2: SNHLY and FYNNEI. In nucleotides, the CDR3 is TGTGCCAGCGGGGCTAAGGGTTTGGCCGGGGAGCTGTTTTTT. This gives the protein CASGAKGLAGELFF.

This clone has just one count. The chain uses TRBV5-4 and TRBJ2-7; no definite D call. The V end lost 0 bases, the J end lost 4 bases, and 11 bases lay between the germline ends. This CDR3 spans 14 amino acids. Germline loops: CDR1 SGHNT, CDR2 YYREEE (reference sequence). The CDR3 DNA reads as TGTGCCAGCAGCTTGGAGGGTGTGGAGTACGAGCAGTACTTC. Translation: CASSLEGVEYEQYF.

V gene TRBV27 combines with J gene TRBJ1-1; the D is unclear. Germline V gene data show CDR1 as MNHEY and CDR2 as SMNVEV (reference sequence). Trimming removed 10 bases at V and 0 bases at J, with 12 bases between. The CDR3 sequence is 13 residues long. The CDR3 nucleotides read TGTGCCATCCGGACGGGGATGAACACTGAAGCTTTCTTT. Amino acids: CAIRTGMNTEAFF.

V gene TRBV5-4 combines with J gene TRBJ2-7; 8 bases line up with TRBD1. Germline V gene sequence: CDR1 SGHNT, CDR2 YYREEE (reference sequence). The CDR3 sequence is 14 residues long. J lost 4 bases, V lost 4 bases, and 7 bases had no gene match. The CDR3 spells CASSPNTGGYEQYF. The DNA of the CDR3 is TGTGCCAGCAGCCCTAACACAGGGGGTTACGAGCAGTACTTC.

This clone was seen only once. V gene TRBV15 combines with J gene TRBJ2-1; 8 positions agree with TRBD1. The CDR3 extends over 19 amino acids. Germline V gene sequence: CDR1 LNHNV, CDR2 YYDKDF (reference sequence). V lost 3 bases to trimming and J lost 0 bases; unmatched junction nucleotides: 13. CDR3 sequence (DNA): TGTGCCACCAGCAGGGACAGGGTGGATACACCAAGCTCCTACAATGAGCAGTTCTTC. The encoded protein is CATSRDRVDTPSSYNEQFF.

Only a few counts were recorded for this clone. The rearrangement joins TRBV7-2 to TRBJ1-1; possible D gene TRBD1, 5 bases. V was trimmed by 3 bases and J by 3 bases, leaving 8 bases between them. The CDR3 runs 13 residues. The germline CDR1 and CDR2 sequences are SGHTA and FQGNSA. The CDR3 nucleotides are TGTGCCAGCAGCTTCAGGGTGCACACTGAAGCTTTCTTT. Its translation: CASSFRVHTEAFF.

About this clone itself: The same CDR3 is also encoded by other DNA sequences in this sample. This chain uses TRBV5-1 with TRBJ2-1; D unresolved. Per germline, CDR1 SGHRS and CDR2 YFSETQ. The CDR3 is made up of 12 amino acids. V was trimmed by 0 bases and J by 4 bases, leaving 2 bases between them. The CDR3 bases are TGCGCCAGCAGCTTGGATTACAATGAGCAGTTCTTC. Translating gives CASSLDYNEQFF.

V and J are TRBV10-3 and TRBJ1-1; D gene uncertain. Germline V gene lookup returns CDR1 ENHRY and CDR2 SYGVKD. The CDR3 has 11 residues. Trimming took 10 bases from V and 3 from J, leaving 9 bases between them. CDR3 sequence (DNA): TGTGCCACGATTGGGGACACTGAAGCTTTCTTT. It encodes CATIGDTEAFF.

This chain joins TRBV11-3 and TRBJ2-1; 8 bases line up with TRBD2. Trimming cost V 1 base and J 5 bases; bases outside gene matches: 10. The CDR3 is 17 amino acids. In germline, CDR1 is SGHNT, CDR2 YENEEA. CDR3 region: CASSLAAASGLDNEQFF. CDR3 sequence (DNA): TGTGCCAGCAGCTTAGCAGCTGCTAGCGGGCTTGACAATGAGCAGTTCTTC.

The J gene is TRBJ1-2, the V gene TRBV30; D uncertain. Trimming pared 1 base from V and 2 bases from J, leaving 23 bases between. The V gene's germline CDR1 is GTSNPN and CDR2 SVGIG (reference sequence). The CDR3 extends over 18 amino acids. CDR3 amino acids: CAWSANFYSGEDNYGYTF. For the CDR3, the DNA is TGTGCCTGGAGTGCCAACTTCTACTCAGGAGAAGACAACTATGGCTACACCTTC.

The gene calls are TRBV18 and TRBJ2-2, with D possibly TRBD1 on 5 matching bases. This CDR3 has 17 amino acids. V was trimmed by 3 bases and J by 3 bases, leaving 17 bases between them. Germline loops: CDR1 KGHSH, CDR2 LQKENI. The CDR3 here is CASSPPTEIIHTGELFF. As DNA, the CDR3 is TGTGCCAGCTCACCCCCGACAGAGATTATTCACACCGGGGAGCTGTTTTTT.

The chain employs TRBV6-5 and TRBJ1-2; possibly TRBD1 for D (5 bases). The CDR3 is 13 amino acids. CDR1 is MNHEY, CDR2 SVGAGI, per germline. Trimming removed 2 bases from V and 6 bases from J, with 10 bases in between. This CDR3 is CASSYGTPDGYTF. In DNA, the CDR3 is TGTGCCAGCAGTTACGGGACGCCGGATGGCTACACCTTC.

V is TRBV7-6 and J is TRBJ2-1; 7 nucleotides line up with TRBD2. This CDR3 is 15 amino acids long. With V trimmed by 5 bases and J by 9 bases, 13 bases remained unmatched. The V gene's germline CDR1 is SGHVS and CDR2 FNYEAQ. The CDR3 loop is CASSELVGGPGEQFF. The DNA for the CDR3 is TGTGCCAGCAGCGAACTAGTGGGAGGGCCTGGTGAGCAGTTCTTC. Combining the CDR3 with reference TRBV7-6 and TRBJ2-1 gives the whole variable domain GAGVSQSPRYKVTKRGQDVALRCDPISGHVSLYWYRQALGQGPEFLTYFNYEAQQDKSGLPNDRFSAERPEGSISTLTIQRTEQRDSAMYRCASSELVGGPGEQFFGPGTRLTVL.

The V and J genes are TRBV6-5 and TRBJ2-2; 7 bases are shared with TRBD1. The CDR3 runs 15 residues. CDR1 is MNHEY and CDR2 is SVGAGI in the germline V gene. The V segment lost 5 bases and the J segment 0 bases; nucleotides outside the gene matches: 3. CDR3 coding DNA: TGTGCCAGCAGTCGGGGACAGACGAACACCGGGGAGCTGTTTTTT. Translated, it gives CASSRGQTNTGELFF.

This clone occurred once. J is TRBJ2-6 and V is TRBV4-1; D remains ambiguous. Germline V gives CDR1 MGHRA, CDR2 YSYEKL. CDR3 length equals 13 residues. V was shortened by 5 bases and J by 4 bases, with 6 bases between the two germline ends. CDR3 sequence reads: CASSTPGANVLTF. DNA for the CDR3: TGCGCCAGCAGCACCCCCGGGGCCAACGTCCTGACTTTC.

CDR3: CASSLADTQYF. The CDR3 DNA follows: TGTGCCAGCAGCTTGGCAGATACGCAGTATTTT. The genes are TRBV5-6 and TRBJ2-3; the D is unclear. CDR3 size: 11 residues. V lost 0 bases, J lost 4 bases, and 0 bases lay in between. From germline, CDR1 is SGHDT and CDR2 YYEEEE.

This chain connects TRBV10-1 to TRBJ2-1; 11 bases are shared with TRBD2. Germline trimming cut 0 bases from V and 4 bases from J; bases unmatched to any gene: 8. The CDR3 sequence is 18 residues long. Per germline, CDR1 WNHNN and CDR2 SYGVQD (reference sequence). The CDR3 bases are TGCGCCAGCAGTGAGTCACCCTGGACTAGCGGGTATTACAATGAGCAGTTCTTC. Its translation is CASSESPWTSGYYNEQFF.

The chain uses TRBV13 and TRBJ2-1; 7 bases map to TRBD2. CDR3 size: 13 residues. Germline V gives CDR1 PRHDT, CDR2 FYEKMQ (reference sequence). V was pared by 7 bases and J by 2 bases, with 2 bases of the junction left unmatched. The CDR3, as DNA: TGTGCCAGCACCGGGACTACCTACAATGAGCAGTTCTTC. This sequence encodes CASTGTTYNEQFF.

The chain combines TRBV7-9 with TRBJ2-3; TRBD1 is a possible D gene (5 bases). Trimming cost V 5 bases and J 3 bases, with 6 bases left between them. Looked up from germline, CDR1 is SEHNR and CDR2 is FQNEAQ (reference sequence). The CDR3 consists of 12 residues. CDR3 sequence (DNA): TGTGCCAGCAGCGCAGGGACAGATACGCAGTATTTT. It encodes CASSAGTDTQYF. Complete variable domain (other parts from reference TRBV7-9 and TRBJ2-3): DTGVSQNPRHKITKRGQNVTFRCDPISEHNRLYWYRQTLGQGPEFLTYFQNEAQLEKSRLLSDRFSAERPKGSFSTLEIQRTEQGDSAMYLCASSAGTDTQYFGPGTRLTVL.

The chain links TRBV19 to TRBJ2-7; the match to TRBD1 covers 9 bases. V was clipped by 5 bases and J by 5 bases; unmatched bases: 7. Germline assignment: CDR1 LNHDA and CDR2 SQIVND (reference sequence). The CDR3 loop spans 14 amino acids. CDR3 coding DNA: TGTGCCAGTAGTGCCACGGGACAGGGAAACGAGCAGTACTTC. Amino acids: CASSATGQGNEQYF.

This chain connects TRBV5-1 to TRBJ2-7; 15 nucleotides agree with TRBD2. This CDR3 contains 16 residues. Germline loops: CDR1 SGHRS, CDR2 YFSETQ. Unmatched junction bases numbered 5, after V lost 0 bases and J lost 7 bases. The DNA of the CDR3 is TGCGCCAGCAGCTTGGCGGGACTAGCGGGAGGATGGGAGCAGTACTTC. This gives the protein CASSLAGLAGGWEQYF.

This clone is a singleton in its sample. The chain carries TRBV10-1 and TRBJ2-4, with D perhaps matching TRBD1 (5 bases). There are 16 residues in the CDR3. V dropped 7 bases and J dropped 0 bases, with 16 bases sitting between them. Germline V gives CDR1 WNHNN, CDR2 SYGVQD (reference sequence). For the CDR3, the DNA is TGCGCCAGCATTCAGACAGCCGCGCTAGCCAAAAACATTCAGTACTTC. Translated, it gives CASIQTAALAKNIQYF.

The rearrangement uses TRBV19 and TRBJ1-2; D gene unclear. Trimming removed 2 bases from V and 4 bases from J, with 8 bases in between. Germline V gene sequence: CDR1 LNHDA, CDR2 SQIVND (reference sequence). The CDR3 totals 13 residues. CDR3 bases: TGTGCCAGTAGTATAAGCGAGACCTATGGCTACACCTTC. Amino acid sequence: CASSISETYGYTF.

In nucleotides, the CDR3 is TGCGCCAGCAGCTTGGGAGGGGACCCTGAAGCTTTCTTT. Its translation: CASSLGGDPEAFF. The V and J genes are TRBV5-1 and TRBJ1-1; maybe TRBD1 (5 bases). This CDR3 comprises 13 residues. Germline lookup yields CDR1 SGHRS and CDR2 YFSETQ. V dropped 0 bases and J dropped 6 bases, with 9 bases sitting between them.

This clone occurred a few times. V and J are TRBV7-6 and TRBJ1-3, with D hard to call. CDR3 size: 16 residues. Germline V lookup: CDR1 SGHVS, CDR2 FNYEAQ. Trimming shortened V by 1 base and J by 0 bases, and 10 bases separated the two germline ends. DNA of the CDR3: TGTGCCAGCAGCTTAGGGCAGGCCCACTCTGGAAACACCATATATTTT. Its translation is CASSLGQAHSGNTIYF.

This chain links TRBV7-9 with TRBJ2-1, with D possibly TRBD2 on 5 matching bases. The CDR3 has 13 amino acids. V was clipped by 4 bases and J by 6 bases, with 10 bases between them. Germline CDR1 reads SEHNR; CDR2 reads FQNEAQ (reference sequence). CDR3 loop: CASSYPGINEQFF. The CDR3 DNA reads TGTGCCAGCAGCTACCCGGGGATCAATGAGCAGTTCTTC.